This paragraph covers one T cell receptor beta chain sequence. The target antigen is unknown. Nashville, Tennessee was home to all donors, each a Caucasian adult. This specimen comes from a study of shared clonotypes between healthy human individuals. Study results and caveats: In the sorted subsets, rarefaction showed sequencing was incomplete despite large depth.

Using around 200 ng DNA, 32,000 or so T cell genomes, the sorted-subset replicate PCRs were run. Clones were sequenced by immunoSEQ multiplex PCR, and TCRdb holds only the in-frame ones, with some missing. The sample yields fewer than 3 million clones, about nine tenths seen once. This TCR derives from a man aged 18 to 30 in good health. Some clones in this sample may be carry-over from other donors' samples. The sample comprised naive CD4+ T cells from PBMCs. Regarding subset: CD45RA+ positively selected.

In nucleotides, the CDR3 is TGTGCCAGCAGCTTGTTCCCTTCCGGGACAGATGAAGCTTTCTTT. Translating gives CASSLFPSGTDEAFF. The chain recombines TRBV5-4 with TRBJ1-1, with 7 bases identical to TRBD1. Trimming cost V 1 base and J 7 bases; bases outside gene matches: 10. Germline CDR1 and CDR2: SGHNT and YYREEE (reference sequence). The CDR3 loop spans 15 amino acids.